The 7 T cell receptor beta chains reported below all come from one sample, sequenced in a study of beta chain features in type 1 diabetes. Study results and caveats: Shorter TCRB CDR3s, moderately but significantly so, were found in Type 1 diabetes patients in all four CD4+ subsets.

For these receptors, no antigen is known. What was sequenced were expressed TCRB transcripts, since all of the isolated RNA had been reverse transcribed. This table comes from immunoSEQ multiplex PCR, and its TCRdb copy is limited to in-frame clones, with some not included. The sample lists some 700,000 clones, around an eighth occurring once. Input material: naive CD4+ T cells from blood. The receptors here all came from a man younger than 30 with type 1 diabetes.

This clone came up a few times. The CDR3 loop is CASSLVTGLNEKLFF. DNA for the CDR3: TGTGCCAGCAGCTTAGTAACAGGCCTTAATGAAAAACTGTTTTTT. This chain connects TRBV7-2 to TRBJ1-4, with a possible D match to TRBD1 (5 bases). The germline V gene encodes CDR1 SGHTA and CDR2 FQGNSA. Trimming removed 1 base at V and 4 bases at J, with 10 bases between. The CDR3 loop spans 15 amino acids.

This clone was observed a few times. The chain joins TRBV4-1 to TRBJ2-4; 7 nucleotides line up with TRBD1. The trim removed 3 bases at V and 0 bases at J, leaving 5 bases unmatched. The CDR3 loop spans 16 amino acids. CDR1 is MGHRA and CDR2 is YSYEKL in the germline V gene. In nucleotides, the CDR3 is TGCGCCAGCAGCCATCCCCAGGGGGTAGCCAAAAACATTCAGTACTTC. Translating gives CASSHPQGVAKNIQYF.

V is TRBV6-1 and J is TRBJ2-7; D call uncertain. The CDR3 extends over 16 amino acids. CDR1 MNHNS and CDR2 SASEGT come from the germline V gene. V was trimmed by 4 bases and J by 4 bases, leaving 20 bases between them. The CDR3 is CASSGMTWHRPYEQYF. DNA for the CDR3: TGTGCCAGCAGTGGTATGACCTGGCACCGACCTTACGAGCAGTACTTC.

V is TRBV30 and J is TRBJ1-2; D remains ambiguous. CDR3 length equals 16 residues. Germline lookup yields CDR1 GTSNPN and CDR2 SVGIG (reference sequence). V dropped 1 base and J dropped 7 bases, with 22 bases sitting between them. The CDR3 loop is CAWSGHSLPGPFGYTF. The CDR3 coding sequence is TGTGCCTGGAGTGGTCACAGCCTTCCCGGTCCTTTTGGCTACACCTTC.

This clone was counted only a few times. The rearrangement joins TRBV4-1 to TRBJ1-2; D gene ambiguous. Germline CDR1 is MGHRA and CDR2 is YSYEKL. V was cut by 0 bases and J by 7 bases, with 12 bases left in between. The CDR3 loop spans 14 amino acids. The CDR3 region is CASSQDSNGGGYTF. The DNA for the CDR3 is TGCGCCAGCAGCCAAGATTCCAACGGAGGTGGCTACACCTTC.

The V and J genes are TRBV11-3 and TRBJ2-7, with D perhaps TRBD1 (5 bases). Trimming removed 7 bases from V and 6 bases from J, with 13 bases in between. Germline CDR1 reads SGHNT; CDR2 reads YENEEA. This CDR3 has 12 amino acids. CDR3 residues: CASTRDLGEQYF. Here the CDR3 DNA reads TGTGCCAGCACCAGGGATCTCGGCGAGCAGTACTTC.

This clone was observed a handful of times. The chain recombines TRBV7-9 with TRBJ1-3; D is unclear. CDR1 and CDR2 from the germline V gene are SEHNR and FQNEAQ (reference sequence). Trimming shortened V by 10 bases and J by 3 bases, and 13 bases separated the two germline ends. The length of the CDR3 is 13 residues. In nucleotides, the CDR3 is TGTGCCACCCGGGAGGGCTATGGAAACACCATATATTTT. Amino acid sequence: CATREGYGNTIYF. Looking up the rest from reference TRBV7-9 and TRBJ1-3 gives the full variable domain: DTGVSQNPRHKITKRGQNVTFRCDPISEHNRLYWYRQTLGQGPEFLTYFQNEAQLEKSRLLSDRFSAERPKGSFSTLEIQRTEQGDSAMYLCATREGYGNTIYFGEGSWLTVV.